The clone carrying this T cell receptor beta chain was recorded only once. The sample comes from a study of T cells after somatic rescue of genetic block. The length of the CDR3 is 15 residues. Germline loops: CDR1 SEHNR, CDR2 FQNEAQ (reference sequence). Trimming took off 2 bases at V and 3 bases at J, with 10 bases between the two ends. Using immunoSEQ multiplex PCR, the repertoire was profiled, and TCRdb retains in-frame clones only, with some absent. The table lists 45,000 to 70,000 clones, 90% to 97% of them singletons. This sequence joins TRBV7-9 and TRBJ2-2; TRBD2 might be the D (5 bases). The source is a child younger than two. The source material was peripheral blood mononuclear cells (PBMCs). DNA of the CDR3: TGTGCCAGCAGCTTAACTAGAGTGGACACCGGGGAGCTGTTTTTT. It codes for CASSLTRVDTGELFF.